Shown below are 21 T cell receptor beta chains from a single sample sequenced in a study of T cell responses to AZD1222 COVID-19 vaccine. Assay: immunoSEQ multiplex PCR; the TCRdb copy retains only in-frame clones and omits some. The repertoire holds 150,000 to 250,000 clones, with around 93% as singletons. Specimen: peripheral blood, collected 28 days after the second AZD1222 dose. These TCRs come from an adult who received the AZD1222 COVID-19 vaccine.

The CDR3 here is CASSQDPGTYNEQFF. Here the CDR3 DNA reads TGTGCCAGCAGCCAAGATCCGGGGACCTACAATGAGCAGTTCTTC. The chain uses TRBV3-1 (or the pseudogene TRBV3-2) and TRBJ2-1, with D possibly matching TRBD2 (5 bases). CDR3 length equals 15 residues. The ends were cut back, 0 bases at V and 2 bases at J, with 8 bases in the middle. Germline V gene lookup returns CDR1 LGHDT and CDR2 YNNKEL (reference sequence).

The genes are TRBV10-3 and TRBJ1-3; D possibly corresponds to TRBD1 (5 bases). The CDR3 totals 13 residues. V was shortened by 11 bases and J by 0 bases, with 11 bases between the two germline ends. From germline, CDR1 is ENHRY and CDR2 SYGVKD. CDR3 protein: CALRGDSGNTIYF. CDR3 sequence (DNA): TGTGCCCTACGAGGGGACTCTGGAAACACCATATATTTT.

This clone was detected once. The V and J genes are TRBV28 and TRBJ1-1; D is possibly TRBD1 (5 bases). Looked up from germline, CDR1 is MDHEN and CDR2 is SYDVKM. The germline V and J ends were trimmed by 7 bases and 4 bases, with 16 bases remaining between them. The CDR3 has 14 amino acids. The CDR3, as DNA: TGTGCCAGCACCTTATACCGGGGCCTCACTGAAGCTTTCTTT. Encoded protein: CASTLYRGLTEAFF.

The chain carries TRBV3-1 (or the pseudogene TRBV3-2) and TRBJ2-1, with 7 bases lining up with TRBD1. This CDR3 spans 14 amino acids. Germline CDR1 and CDR2: LGHDT and YNNKEL (reference sequence). After removal of 4 bases from V and 3 bases from J, the junction contained 3 bases not matched to a gene. The CDR3 loop reads CASSPGTDYNEQFF. Here the CDR3 DNA reads TGTGCCAGCAGCCCCGGGACAGACTACAATGAGCAGTTCTTC.

The CDR3 region has the DNA TGTGCCAGCAGTTCTTTCTCGACAGGGGAATATGGCTACACCTTC. Encoded protein: CASSSFSTGEYGYTF. This chain connects TRBV28 to TRBJ1-2; 8 nucleotides align to TRBD1. V trimming: 4 bases; J trimming: 5 bases; junction bases outside the gene matches: 9. CDR1 MDHEN and CDR2 SYDVKM come from the germline V gene. The CDR3 sequence is 15 residues long.

The rearrangement joins TRBV9 to TRBJ2-5; D may match TRBD1 or TRBD2 (6 bases each). The CDR3 sequence is 15 residues long. V lost 2 bases and J 1 base, leaving 12 bases between the germline ends. Looked up from germline, CDR1 is SGDLS and CDR2 is YYNGEE. As DNA, the CDR3 is TGTGCCAGCAGCGTTTTGGGGGGCCTCCAAGAGACCCAGTACTTC. Translation: CASSVLGGLQETQYF.

This chain uses TRBV29-1 with TRBJ1-1; possibly TRBD1 for D (5 bases). This CDR3 is built from 12 residues. Between the trimmed V and J ends, which lost 5 bases and 4 bases, there was a span of 11 bases. CDR1 SQVTM and CDR2 ANQGSEA come from the germline V gene. In DNA, the CDR3 is TGCAGCGTTCCTCTTAGGGGCACTGAAGCTTTCTTT. Translating gives CSVPLRGTEAFF. Drawing the rest from reference TRBV29-1 and TRBJ1-1, the complete variable domain is SAVISQKPSRDICQRGTSLTIQCQVDSQVTMMFWYRQQPGQSLTLIATANQGSEATYESGFVIDKFPISRPNLTFSTLTVSNMSPEDSSIYLCSVPLRGTEAFFGQGTRLTVV.

This clone was recorded only once. The CDR3 loop is CASSRTAGDQPQHF. The CDR3 bases are TGTGCCAGCAGCCGGACAGCAGGTGATCAGCCCCAGCATTTT. The V call is TRBV7-6, the J call TRBJ1-5, with a possible D match to TRBD1 (6 bases). Germline-derived CDR1 and CDR2 are SGHVS and FNYEAQ. The length of the CDR3 is 14 residues. The V and J ends lost 5 bases and 5 bases respectively, with 13 bases between them.

CDR3 sequence: CASSQAPSVYYGYTF. Here the CDR3 DNA reads TGTGCCAGCAGCCAAGCCCCGTCTGTTTACTATGGCTACACCTTC. The chain recombines TRBV3-1 (or the pseudogene TRBV3-2) with TRBJ1-2; D is undetermined. There are 15 residues in the CDR3. Looked up from germline, CDR1 is LGHDT and CDR2 is YNNKEL (reference sequence). V lost 1 base and J 3 bases, leaving 12 bases between the germline ends.

The rearrangement uses TRBV29-1 and TRBJ2-2; D is unresolved. Trimming took 4 bases from V and 0 from J, leaving 9 bases between them. Germline V lookup: CDR1 SQVTM, CDR2 ANQGSEA. CDR3 length: 14 residues. The CDR3 sequence is CSVGAHSNTGELFF. The CDR3 DNA is TGCAGCGTTGGAGCTCACTCGAACACCGGGGAGCTGTTTTTT.

J is TRBJ1-2 and V is TRBV18, with 9 bases that match TRBD1. The CDR3 spans 14 residues. Germline loops: CDR1 KGHSH, CDR2 LQKENI. V shed 1 base, J shed 3 bases, and the junction held 0 bases outside the gene matches. CDR3 amino acids: CASSPRQGDYGYTF. Here the CDR3 DNA reads TGTGCCAGCTCACCACGACAGGGGGACTATGGCTACACCTTC.

V is TRBV10-3 and J is TRBJ1-1, with a tentative D call TRBD1 (6 bases). The CDR3 consists of 18 residues. CDR1 ENHRY and CDR2 SYGVKD come from the germline V gene. V lost 0 bases and J 0 bases, leaving 17 bases between the germline ends. CDR3 sequence: CAISESNLGGGMNTEAFF. For the CDR3, the DNA is TGTGCCATCAGTGAGTCGAACCTAGGGGGGGGGATGAACACTGAAGCTTTCTTT.

The chain uses TRBV6-6 and TRBJ1-6; no firm D call. V lost 10 bases and J lost 0, with 7 bases in between. In germline, CDR1 is MNHNY, CDR2 SVGAGI (reference sequence). CDR3 length: 13 amino acids. CDR3 protein: CANRASYNSPLHF. CDR3 nucleotide sequence: TGTGCCAACCGAGCCTCCTATAATTCACCCCTCCACTTT.

The chain combines TRBV4-2 with TRBJ1-2, with 7 bases fitting TRBD1. The CDR3 sequence is 14 residues long. CDR1 is LGHNA and CDR2 is YNFKEQ in the germline V gene. V shed 4 bases, J shed 3 bases, and the junction held 5 bases outside the gene matches. The CDR3 DNA reads TGTGCCAGCAGCCGGGGGCAGGGGGACTATGGCTACACCTTC. Its protein product is CASSRGQGDYGYTF.

In this sample, this clone turned up once. The chain has TRBV9 and TRBJ2-2; 9 bases align to TRBD1. Germline CDR1 and CDR2: SGDLS and YYNGEE. The CDR3 length is 18 residues. J gave up 3 bases and V 2 bases, and 11 bases lay outside the gene matches. The CDR3 loop reads CASSVGVVGTGHTGELFF. The CDR3 region has the DNA TGTGCCAGCAGCGTTGGGGTCGTAGGGACAGGGCACACCGGGGAGCTGTTTTTT.

V is TRBV6-1 and J is TRBJ1-3; D perhaps matches TRBD1 (5 bases). This CDR3 is 14 amino acids long. The germline gives CDR1 MNHNS, CDR2 SASEGT. V lost 2 bases and J 3 bases, leaving 8 bases between the germline ends. The CDR3 DNA reads TGTGCCAGCAGTGAACAGGGTCTTGGAAACACCATATATTTT. This translates into CASSEQGLGNTIYF.

Here the CDR3 reads CASSLMDRASNYGYTF. DNA of the CDR3: TGTGCCAGCAGCCTTATGGACAGGGCGTCTAACTATGGCTACACCTTC. This sequence joins TRBV3-1 (or the pseudogene TRBV3-2) and TRBJ1-2, with TRBD1 identical over 8 bases. With V trimmed by 4 bases and J by 0 bases, 7 bases remained unmatched. The CDR3 is made up of 16 amino acids. The germline CDR1 and CDR2 sequences are LGHDT and YNNKEL (reference sequence).

The chain employs TRBV6-6 and TRBJ2-7; TRBD2 agrees at 12 bases. With V trimmed by 10 bases and J by 2 bases, 12 bases remained unmatched. CDR3 length equals 16 residues. Germline loops: CDR1 MNHNY, CDR2 SVGAGI (reference sequence). The CDR3 DNA reads as TGTGCCACTACTTCGGGACTAGCGGGTTTCCCCTACGAGCAGTACTTC. It encodes CATTSGLAGFPYEQYF.

The genes are TRBV6-5 and TRBJ1-2; the D gene is possibly TRBD1 (6 bases). The CDR3 runs 12 residues. Germline CDR1 MNHEY, CDR2 SVGAGI. V was cut by 5 bases and J by 3 bases, with 7 bases left in between. This CDR3 reads CASSRTDYGYTF. The CDR3 region has the DNA TGTGCCAGCAGTAGGACAGACTATGGCTACACCTTC.

This chain connects TRBV14 to TRBJ1-2; TRBD1 agrees at 7 bases. Germline V gene data show CDR1 as SGHDN and CDR2 as FVKESK. This CDR3 is 12 amino acids long. Unmatched junction bases numbered 3, after V lost 4 bases and J lost 7 bases. In DNA form, the CDR3 reads TGTGCCAGCAGCCGCGACAGGGTTGGCTACACCTTC. As protein: CASSRDRVGYTF.

V gene TRBV5-6 combines with J gene TRBJ1-1; D is ambiguous. CDR1 SGHDT and CDR2 YYEEEE come from the germline V gene. V was cut by 1 base and J by 1 base, with 14 bases left in between. This CDR3 is built from 16 residues. CDR3 DNA sequence: TGTGCCAGCAGCTTGAAACGGCCCGACGGGAACACTGAAGCTTTCTTT. It is translated as CASSLKRPDGNTEAFF.